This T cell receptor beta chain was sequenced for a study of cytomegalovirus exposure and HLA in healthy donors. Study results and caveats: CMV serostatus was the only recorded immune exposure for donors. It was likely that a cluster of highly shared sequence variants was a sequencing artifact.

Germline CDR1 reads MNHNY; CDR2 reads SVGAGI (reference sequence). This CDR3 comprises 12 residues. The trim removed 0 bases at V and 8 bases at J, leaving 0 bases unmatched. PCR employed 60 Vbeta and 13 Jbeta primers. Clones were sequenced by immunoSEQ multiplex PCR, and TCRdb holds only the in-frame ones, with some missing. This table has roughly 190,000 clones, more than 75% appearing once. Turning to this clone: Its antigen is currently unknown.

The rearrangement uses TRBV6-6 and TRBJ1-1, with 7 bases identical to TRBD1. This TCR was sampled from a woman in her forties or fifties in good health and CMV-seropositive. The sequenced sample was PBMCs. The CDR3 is CASSYSTGEAFF. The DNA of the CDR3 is TGTGCCAGCAGTTACTCGACAGGGGAAGCTTTCTTT.